A selection of T cell receptor beta chains follows, all from one sample in a study of T cell responses to AZD1222 COVID-19 vaccine. TCRdb's copy holds only in-frame clones and misses some; the assay was immunoSEQ multiplex PCR. Among over 100,000 clones, around nine tenths were seen once, and the ten largest hold 2.4%. Here the sequenced sample was peripheral blood, taken on day 0 of AZD1222 vaccination. These receptors originate from an adult in good health. Both conserved end residues are part of each CDR3.

V	length	J	CDR3
TRBV27	14	TRBJ2-5	CASARGDTQETQYF
TRBV12-3/TRBV12-4	13	TRBJ1-3	CASSLRSGNTIYF
TRBV29-1	13	TRBJ1-2	CSVTVNSNYGYTF
TRBV19	14	TRBJ1-2	CASSTTGGAHGYTF
TRBV28	12	TRBJ1-1	CASSFTGGEAFF
TRBV2	14	TRBJ2-1	CASSDGLEGPEQFF
TRBV10-3	14	TRBJ2-7	CAITGSREGYEQYF
TRBV5-1	13	TRBJ1-2	CASSLDGGGGYTF
TRBV6-5	14	TRBJ2-1	CASTERGGGNEQFF
TRBV10-1	16	TRBJ2-2	CASSERRTGAGGELFF
TRBV7-9	12	TRBJ2-7	CASSLDRHEQYF
TRBV5-5	11	TRBJ2-7	CASSLRYEQYF
TRBV7-3	17	TRBJ2-2	CASSTGTSGRAPGELFF
TRBV11-2	16	TRBJ2-1	CASSLREWRGPDEQFF
TRBV5-4	14	TRBJ1-5	CASSLAGVEQPQHF
TRBV30	16	TRBJ2-4	CAWSVVGSLTKNIQYF
TRBV9	16	TRBJ2-5	CASSVGGSGSQETQYF
TRBV28	16	TRBJ1-5	CASSLREYGGRQPQHF
TRBV2	14	TRBJ1-2	CASTSWGGEGGYTF
TRBV5-4	17	TRBJ1-4	CASSGGTGRPTNEKLFF
TRBV28	20	TRBJ2-1	CASSLPGTDQVGELWNEQFF
TRBV15	12	TRBJ1-1	CATSRGLLQAFF
TRBV5-4	15	TRBJ2-3	CASSPNLVPTDTQYF
TRBV28	16	TRBJ1-1	CASSPFGGVMNTEAFF
TRBV28	15	TRBJ1-1	CASSHSGVWNTEAFF
TRBV21-1	9	TRBJ2-1	CASSPPEFF
TRBV5-1	15	TRBJ1-2	CASSLEGVPNYGYTF
TRBV29-1	16	TRBJ2-1	CSVGFYRTSAGDEQFF